The 19 T cell receptor beta chains given below trace back to one sample, sequenced in a study of cytomegalovirus exposure and HLA in healthy donors. The PCR was carried out with 60 Vbeta primers and 13 Jbeta primers. Clones were sequenced by immunoSEQ multiplex PCR, and TCRdb holds only the in-frame ones, with some missing. The table records roughly 100,000 clones, 60% to 80% of them present only once. The sequenced material came from PBMCs. Receptors were obtained from a man between 35 and 55 years old in good health and CMV-seronegative.

The CDR3 is CASSQEWGGAKPGELFF. As DNA, the CDR3 is TGTGCCAGCAGCCAAGAATGGGGCGGGGCGAAACCCGGGGAGCTGTTTTTT. J is TRBJ2-2 and V is TRBV4-2, with D tentatively TRBD2 (6 bases). The CDR3 sequence is 17 residues long. Germline loops: CDR1 LGHNA, CDR2 YNFKEQ. Trimming took 0 bases from V and 6 from J, leaving 17 bases between them.

The rearrangement joins TRBV9 to TRBJ2-1, with TRBD1 matching 8 bases. The CDR3 totals 14 residues. V gave up 2 bases and J gave up 9 bases; unmatched junction bases: 7. Germline V gene data show CDR1 as SGDLS and CDR2 as YYNGEE. The CDR3, as DNA: TGTGCCAGCAGCGTCCGGACGACAGGGGCTGAGCAGTTCTTC. Protein product: CASSVRTTGAEQFF.

The rearrangement links TRBV5-1 to TRBJ1-4; D unresolved. V was cut by 6 bases and J by 0 bases, with 21 bases left in between. There are 18 residues in the CDR3. In germline, CDR1 is SGHRS, CDR2 YFSETQ. The CDR3 DNA reads as TGCGCCAGCACCCATGGGCCCAGACCTGGTACAACTAATGAAAAACTGTTTTTT. This encodes CASTHGPRPGTTNEKLFF.

V and J are TRBV18 and TRBJ1-5; no definite D call. This CDR3 has 16 residues. Germline V gene data show CDR1 as KGHSH and CDR2 as LQKENI. Trimming stripped 1 base from V and 7 bases from J, with 17 bases between. CDR3 in amino acids: CASSPLRVKSGQPQHF. CDR3 nucleotides: TGTGCCAGCTCACCACTCCGGGTCAAGAGCGGACAGCCCCAGCATTTT. The variable domain in full, completed from reference TRBV18 and TRBJ1-5, reads NAGVMQNPRHLVRRRGQEARLRCSPMKGHSHVYWYRQLPEEGLKFMVYLQKENIIDESGMPKERFSAEFPKEGPSILRIQQVVRGDSAAYFCASSPLRVKSGQPQHFGDGTRLSIL.

The genes are TRBV5-1 and TRBJ1-1; weak D call: TRBD1 (6 bases). V lost 1 base, J lost 9 bases, and 13 bases lay in between. CDR3 length: 13 amino acids. Germline lookup yields CDR1 SGHRS and CDR2 YFSETQ. CDR3 nucleotides: TGCGCCAGCAGCTTGACCCCAGGGGATCAAGCTTTCTTT. Protein sequence: CASSLTPGDQAFF. The whole variable domain, remainder taken from reference TRBV5-1 and TRBJ1-1, is KAGVTQTPRYLIKTRGQQVTLSCSPISGHRSVSWYQQTPGQGLQFLFEYFSETQRNKGNFPGRFSGRQFSNSRSEMNVSTLELGDSALYLCASSLTPGDQAFFGQGTRLTVV.

The genes are TRBV19 and TRBJ1-5, with a possible D match to TRBD1 (5 bases). The CDR3 has 12 residues. The V and J ends lost 5 bases and 7 bases respectively, with 9 bases between them. Looked up from germline, CDR1 is LNHDA and CDR2 is SQIVND (reference sequence). The CDR3 DNA follows: TGTGCCAGTAGTGGGGCTGGACAGCCCCAGCATTTT. Protein product: CASSGAGQPQHF.

V and J are TRBV6-1 and TRBJ1-5; 7 bases are shared with TRBD1. This CDR3 has 14 amino acids. V lost 3 bases to trimming and J lost 5 bases; unmatched junction nucleotides: 4. Germline loops: CDR1 MNHNS, CDR2 SASEGT. The CDR3 region has the DNA TGTGCCAGCAGTGAGACAGGGAGCTATCAGCCCCAGCATTTT. Translated, it gives CASSETGSYQPQHF.

This sequence joins TRBV5-4 and TRBJ2-7; TRBD2 matches 11 bases. Germline V gene data show CDR1 as SGHNT and CDR2 as YYREEE (reference sequence). CDR3 length equals 16 residues. Trimming removed 5 bases from V and 5 bases from J; junction bases left unmatched: 12. In DNA form, the CDR3 reads TGTGCCAGCAGGGCTAATGTAGCGGGGGGGCGGGACGAGCAGTACTTC. Its translation: CASRANVAGGRDEQYF.

The chain joins TRBV5-1 to TRBJ2-2; tentative D call: TRBD2 (6 bases). The V gene lost 0 bases and the J gene lost 5 bases, with 14 bases spanning the gap. CDR3 length equals 16 residues. The V gene's germline CDR1 is SGHRS and CDR2 YFSETQ. For the CDR3, the DNA is TGCGCCAGCAGCTTGGGGGACTCCCGCCGGACCGGGGAGCTGTTTTTT. This codes for CASSLGDSRRTGELFF.

The chain recombines TRBV5-1 with TRBJ2-5; D possibly corresponds to TRBD2 (5 bases). There are 17 residues in the CDR3. V was cut by 4 bases and J by 5 bases, with 24 bases left in between. Germline loops: CDR1 SGHRS, CDR2 YFSETQ. CDR3 region: CASSEGPVGAGGETQYF. CDR3 nucleotides: TGCGCCAGCAGCGAAGGACCCGTAGGCGCGGGCGGGGAGACCCAGTACTTC.

The rearrangement uses TRBV6-1 and TRBJ1-6, with TRBD1 identical over 7 bases. Looked up from germline, CDR1 is MNHNS and CDR2 is SASEGT. Losses at the gene ends were 7 bases for V and 7 bases for J; bases not matched to a gene: 7. This CDR3 contains 14 residues. The CDR3 DNA reads as TGTGCCAGCAACCTTGGGACAGACAATTCACCCCTCCACTTT. Encoded protein: CASNLGTDNSPLHF.

A word on this clone: One end of the junction does not line up with germline, which may come from a read error. This chain uses TRBV5-6 with TRBJ2-2, with D maybe TRBD1 (6 bases). The CDR3 totals 15 residues. CDR1 is SGHDT and CDR2 is YYEEEE in the germline V gene. The CDR3 DNA is TGTGCCAGCAGCCCAGGGACACGGGGATCCGGGGAGTTGTTTTTT. Translated, it gives CASSPGTRGSGELFF.

This sequence joins TRBV5-1 and TRBJ2-5; the match to TRBD1 covers 8 bases. Germline V CDR1 and CDR2: SGHRS, YFSETQ. This CDR3 is 15 amino acids long. V gave up 0 bases and J gave up 5 bases; unmatched junction bases: 6. CDR3 in amino acids: CASSLDTGGYETQYF. The CDR3 region has the DNA TGCGCCAGCAGCTTGGATACAGGGGGTTATGAGACCCAGTACTTC.

V and J are TRBV27 and TRBJ2-3; perhaps TRBD2 as D (6 bases). CDR1 and CDR2 (germline): MNHEY, SMNVEV (reference sequence). Trimming stripped 7 bases from V and 3 bases from J, with 14 bases between. The CDR3 length is 14 residues. In DNA, the CDR3 is TGTGCCAGCACTGGTGGGGGAGGTACAGATACGCAGTATTTT. It encodes CASTGGGGTDTQYF.

This chain uses TRBV7-9 with TRBJ2-7, with a weak D call TRBD2 (6 bases). CDR1 and CDR2 from the germline V gene are SEHNR and FQNEAQ (reference sequence). V was clipped by 4 bases and J by 3 bases, with 16 bases between them. The CDR3 is 15 amino acids. CDR3 nucleotide sequence: TGTGCCAGCAGCTCGGGCTCCGGGGGATACTACGAGCAGTACTTC. This encodes CASSSGSGGYYEQYF.

The rearrangement links TRBV4-1 to TRBJ1-4; D not certain. Trimming took off 3 bases at V and 0 bases at J, with 8 bases between the two ends. Germline V CDR1 and CDR2: MGHRA, YSYEKL. This CDR3 is built from 15 residues. CDR3 nucleotides: TGCGCCAGCAGCCACAACAGTGCAACTAATGAAAAACTGTTTTTT. Its translation: CASSHNSATNEKLFF.

The count of this clone is one. The rearrangement joins TRBV7-9 to TRBJ2-2, with D perhaps matching TRBD2 (5 bases). With 3 bases removed from V and 1 base from J, the gap between germline ends came to 12 bases. Per the germline V gene, CDR1 is SEHNR and CDR2 is FQNEAQ (reference sequence). This CDR3 spans 16 amino acids. CDR3 amino acids: CASSFTPAGNTGELFF. CDR3 sequence (DNA): TGTGCCAGCAGCTTCACACCGGCGGGGAACACCGGGGAGCTGTTTTTT.

The rearrangement links TRBV27 to TRBJ1-1, with D uncertain. V was pared by 7 bases and J by 11 bases, with 14 bases between. CDR1 MNHEY and CDR2 SMNVEV come from the germline V gene (reference sequence). The CDR3 extends over 11 amino acids. In DNA, the CDR3 is TGTGCCAGCATTCTGGGAGGCGTCGCTTTCTTT. Residues: CASILGGVAFF.

On this clone itself: At one boundary the junction diverges from the germline segment, which might be a read error. The gene calls are TRBV7-9 and TRBJ2-7; 8 bases line up with TRBD2. The length of the CDR3 is 12 residues. In germline, CDR1 is SEHNR, CDR2 FQNEAQ (reference sequence). CDR3 region: CSSSLAGQAQYF. In DNA form, the CDR3 reads TGTTCCAGCAGCTTAGCGGGACAAGCGCAGTACTTC.